Presented here are 27 T cell receptor beta chains from one specimen sequenced in a study of T-cell reconstitution after alpha-beta-depleted transplantation in children. The TCRbeta library was prepared with unique molecular identifiers. MiXCR, run by TCRdb on the PCR reads, gives a single entry per CDR3 protein. The sample has about 480,000 distinct CDR3 sequences; around 12% are singletons. The material was PBMCs from the stem cell graft donor, obtained from the stem cell graft. These TCRs come from a human donor who donated a stem cell graft to a child with combined immunodeficiency.

This clonotype was detected a few times. CDR3: CASSLLSGLAGVTGELFF. The CDR3 coding sequence is TGCGCCAGCAGCTTGTTATCTGGACTAGCGGGGGTCACCGGGGAGCTGTTTTTT. The chain links TRBV5-1 to TRBJ2-2; 13 positions agree with TRBD2. Germline V gives CDR1 SGHRS, CDR2 YFSETQ. This CDR3 has 18 amino acids. J gave up 4 bases and V 1 base, and 7 bases lay outside the gene matches.

In this sample, this clonotype turned up a few times. The V call is TRBV4-3, the J call TRBJ2-1; possibly TRBD2 for D (7 bases). The germline V gene has CDR1 LGHNA and CDR2 YSLEER. Trimming removed 1 base from V and 2 bases from J, with 15 bases in between. The CDR3 runs to 17 residues. The CDR3 DNA sequence: TGCGCCAGCAGCCAAGCCCCGGGGGGCGCGGCCTACAATGAGCAGTTCTTC. It codes for CASSQAPGGAAYNEQFF.

V usage is TRBV7-9 and J usage is TRBJ1-1; weak D call: TRBD1 (5 bases). V lost 4 bases, J lost 0 bases, and 15 bases lay in between. CDR3 size: 16 residues. CDR1 and CDR2 from the germline V gene are SEHNR and FQNEAQ (reference sequence). The DNA of the CDR3 is TGTGCCAGCAGCTCCCCCCCTAGACAGCTGAACACTGAAGCTTTCTTT. Protein product: CASSSPPRQLNTEAFF. The whole variable domain, filled in from reference TRBV7-9 and TRBJ1-1, reads DTGVSQNPRHKITKRGQNVTFRCDPISEHNRLYWYRQTLGQGPEFLTYFQNEAQLEKSRLLSDRFSAERPKGSFSTLEIQRTEQGDSAMYLCASSSPPRQLNTEAFFGQGTRLTVV.

At least ten counts were recorded for this clonotype. The chain recombines TRBV5-1 with TRBJ2-1, with 7 bases matching TRBD2. Germline loops: CDR1 SGHRS, CDR2 YFSETQ. V lost 3 bases to trimming and J lost 7 bases; unmatched junction nucleotides: 4. This CDR3 comprises 13 residues. The CDR3 spells CASSWGGENEQFF. The CDR3, as DNA: TGCGCCAGCAGCTGGGGGGGTGAGAATGAGCAGTTCTTC.

The sample holds many counts of this clonotype. The J gene is TRBJ1-2, the V gene TRBV24-1; a possible D gene is TRBD1 (5 bases). V lost 3 bases and J lost 6, with 7 bases in between. The CDR3 has 12 residues. Germline CDR1 is KGHDR and CDR2 is SFDVKD. The CDR3 loop reads CATSDPRDGYTF. The CDR3 bases are TGTGCCACCAGTGATCCCAGGGATGGCTACACCTTC.

In its sample, this clonotype was seen a few times. The chain is built from TRBV10-3 and TRBJ2-2; D gene ambiguous. Trimming took 7 bases from V and 7 from J, leaving 13 bases between them. Per the germline V gene, CDR1 is ENHRY and CDR2 is SYGVKD. CDR3 length: 13 amino acids. The CDR3: CAITAAWGGELFF. The CDR3 coding sequence is TGTGCCATCACGGCGGCGTGGGGCGGGGAGCTGTTTTTT.

This clonotype was observed at least ten times. This rearrangement joins TRBV7-2 to TRBJ1-4; D ambiguous. Germline CDR1 reads SGHTA; CDR2 reads FQGNSA. The CDR3 is 13 residues long. The V end was cut by 5 bases, the J end by 14 bases, with 18 bases between. The CDR3 loop is CASSQTTVSSLFF. In DNA, the CDR3 is TGTGCCAGCAGCCAAACTACAGTATCTAGCCTGTTTTTT.

This clonotype was counted between two and nine times. The chain carries TRBV7-2 and TRBJ2-2, with D possibly matching TRBD2 (5 bases). The CDR3 has 14 residues. V shed 6 bases and J shed 9 bases, with 17 bases lying between them. Germline V gene data show CDR1 as SGHTA and CDR2 as FQGNSA. CDR3 nucleotide sequence: TGTGCCAGCAGACCCACAGCGGTCGAAAGGGAGCTGTTTTTT. Translating it yields CASRPTAVERELFF. Filled out from reference TRBV7-2 and TRBJ2-2, the complete variable domain reads GAGVSQSPSNKVTEKGKDVELRCDPISGHTALYWYRQSLGQGLEFLIYFQGNSAPDKSGLPSDRFSAERTGGSVSTLTIQRTQQEDSAVYLCASRPTAVERELFFGEGSRLTVL.

V and J are TRBV20-1 and TRBJ1-5, with a possible D match to TRBD1 (5 bases). Germline assignment: CDR1 DFQATT and CDR2 SNEGSKA (reference sequence). The CDR3 has 14 residues. V lost 4 bases to trimming and J lost 0 bases, with 10 bases between them. This CDR3 reads CSAIQGTSNQPQHF. Written as DNA, the CDR3 is TGCAGTGCTATCCAGGGAACTAGCAATCAGCCCCAGCATTTT.

This clonotype was counted between two and nine times. V gene TRBV7-8 combines with J gene TRBJ1-6; possible D gene TRBD1, 5 bases. The germline V gene has CDR1 SGHVS and CDR2 FQNEAQ. Between the trimmed V and J ends, which lost 2 bases and 6 bases, there was a span of 8 bases. The CDR3 covers 14 residues. The DNA for the CDR3 is TGTGCCAGCAGCTTAAGCAGGGCTAATTCACCCCTCCACTTT. Protein: CASSLSRANSPLHF.

The chain links TRBV4-2 to TRBJ1-4; D remains unclear. CDR3 length equals 13 residues. Germline CDR1 LGHNA, CDR2 YNFKEQ. V shed 3 bases and J shed 8 bases, with 10 bases lying between them. CDR3 sequence (DNA): TGTGCCAGCAGCCACATGACCTCCGAAAAACTGTTTTTT. Residues: CASSHMTSEKLFF.

The chain employs TRBV20-1 and TRBJ1-1; no firm D call. The CDR3 sequence is 14 residues long. Trimming left V 5 bases short and J 3 bases short, with 16 bases between. Per germline, CDR1 DFQATT and CDR2 SNEGSKA (reference sequence). DNA for the CDR3: TGCAGTGCTCCCGGATGGGCTGGGGACACTGAAGCTTTCTTT. Its translation: CSAPGWAGDTEAFF.

V usage is TRBV29-1 and J usage is TRBJ2-3; D might be TRBD1 (6 bases). Germline CDR1 and CDR2: SQVTM and ANQGSEA. The V gene lost 6 bases and the J gene lost 0 bases, with 13 bases spanning the gap. The length of the CDR3 is 14 residues. The chain's CDR3 is CSVSDRPSTDTQYF. CDR3 nucleotide sequence: TGCAGCGTCTCGGACAGACCTAGCACAGATACGCAGTATTTT.

This rearrangement joins TRBV27 to TRBJ2-2; 9 bases are a match to TRBD2. There are 18 residues in the CDR3. Germline loops: CDR1 MNHEY, CDR2 SMNVEV (reference sequence). The V gene end was trimmed by 6 bases and the J gene end by 1 base; junction bases not matched to a gene: 12. The CDR3 nucleotides read TGTGCCAGCAGCAGAGATACTCTTAGCGGGAGGAACACCGGGGAGCTGTTTTTT. Its translation is CASSRDTLSGRNTGELFF.

This sequence joins TRBV6-2 or TRBV6-3 and TRBJ2-1; no firm D call. CDR3 length: 14 amino acids. V was pared by 5 bases and J by 5 bases, with 13 bases between. The germline CDR1 and CDR2 sequences are MNHEY and SVGEGT. The CDR3 sequence is CASSPLGLHNEQFF. The CDR3 nucleotides read TGTGCCAGCAGTCCTCTCGGGCTCCACAATGAGCAGTTCTTC.

This clonotype was observed many times. The rearrangement uses TRBV12-3 or TRBV12-4 and TRBJ2-1, with TRBD2 matching 10 bases. J was trimmed by 6 bases and V by 9 bases; bases with no gene match: 8. This CDR3 has 14 residues. CDR3 sequence reads: CASGRSGGANEQFF. The CDR3 DNA is TGTGCCAGTGGACGGAGCGGGGGGGCCAATGAGCAGTTCTTC.

This clonotype was seen at least ten times. This chain links TRBV6-5 with TRBJ1-1; 7 nucleotides match TRBD1. Germline V gene sequence: CDR1 MNHEY, CDR2 SVGAGI. The V gene end was trimmed by 4 bases and the J gene end by 3 bases; junction bases not matched to a gene: 8. This CDR3 spans 15 amino acids. CDR3 residues: CASSFLRQGDTEAFF. CDR3 DNA sequence: TGTGCCAGCAGTTTTCTTCGACAGGGTGACACTGAAGCTTTCTTT.

At least ten counts were recorded for this clonotype. The chain uses TRBV29-1 and TRBJ2-1; tentatively, D is TRBD2 (6 bases). The CDR3 has 15 amino acids. Trimming removed 6 bases at V and 0 bases at J, with 15 bases between. CDR1 SQVTM and CDR2 ANQGSEA come from the germline V gene. The CDR3 DNA follows: TGCAGCGTCGGCCCTGGGGGGTACTCCTACAATGAGCAGTTCTTC. Its protein is CSVGPGGYSYNEQFF.

V usage is TRBV6-1 and J usage is TRBJ2-7; D may be TRBD2 (6 bases). Between the trimmed V and J ends, which lost 6 bases and 3 bases, there was a span of 15 bases. The CDR3 contains 14 residues. Germline CDR1 is MNHNS and CDR2 is SASEGT. The CDR3 loop is CASSPPGLHYEQYF. The CDR3 nucleotides are TGTGCCAGCAGCCCTCCGGGACTTCACTACGAGCAGTACTTC.

Ten or more counts support this clonotype. The V and J genes are TRBV6-1 and TRBJ1-5; TRBD1 is a possible D gene (6 bases). Germline V gene sequence: CDR1 MNHNS, CDR2 SASEGT. V lost 2 bases and J lost 6, with 11 bases in between. The CDR3 has 14 amino acids. In nucleotides, the CDR3 is TGTGCCAGCAGTGAAATGAGGGGGAGTCAGCCCCAGCATTTT. Translated: CASSEMRGSQPQHF.

This clonotype has ten or more counts. The chain employs TRBV30 and TRBJ1-5; D is undetermined. The CDR3 is 15 amino acids. Trimming pared 0 bases from V and 4 bases from J, leaving 13 bases between. The germline gives CDR1 GTSNPN, CDR2 SVGIG (reference sequence). The CDR3 region is CAWSVNHKPNQPQHF. The CDR3 nucleotides are TGTGCCTGGAGTGTAAACCATAAGCCAAATCAGCCCCAGCATTTT.

There are a few counts of this clonotype. This rearrangement joins TRBV7-8 to TRBJ2-1; the match to TRBD1 covers 11 bases. This CDR3 has 15 amino acids. CDR1 and CDR2 from the germline V gene are SGHVS and FQNEAQ. With V trimmed by 7 bases and J by 9 bases, 11 bases remained unmatched. CDR3 in amino acids: CASIHTRTGGSEQFF. In DNA, the CDR3 is TGTGCCAGCATCCACACCCGGACAGGGGGCTCTGAGCAGTTCTTC. The full variable domain, its missing parts supplied by reference TRBV7-8 and TRBJ2-1, is GAGVSQSPRYKVAKRGQDVALRCDPISGHVSLFWYQQALGQGPEFLTYFQNEAQLDKSGLPSDRFFAERPEGSVSTLKIQRTQQEDSAVYLCASIHTRTGGSEQFFGPGTRLTVL.

The table lists this clonotype with many counts. This chain joins TRBV6-1 and TRBJ1-1; no clear D. Germline lookup yields CDR1 MNHNS and CDR2 SASEGT. V was clipped by 5 bases and J by 3 bases, with 10 bases between them. The CDR3 length is 13 residues. CDR3 amino acids: CASSQTKDTEAFF. The CDR3 DNA reads as TGTGCCAGCAGTCAGACAAAGGACACTGAAGCTTTCTTT.

The chain joins TRBV29-1 to TRBJ2-1; TRBD2 agrees at 9 bases. Germline V lookup: CDR1 SQVTM, CDR2 ANQGSEA. This CDR3 spans 14 amino acids. V dropped 6 bases and J dropped 4; count of bases not matched to a gene: 7. CDR3 region: CSVVAGAGYNEQFF. The CDR3 DNA sequence: TGCAGCGTCGTAGCGGGAGCGGGATACAATGAGCAGTTCTTC.

This chain joins TRBV20-1 and TRBJ1-1, with D unresolved. Germline V gene lookup returns CDR1 DFQATT and CDR2 SNEGSKA (reference sequence). Trimming pared 1 base from V and 4 bases from J, leaving 10 bases between. CDR3 length: 13 amino acids. CDR3 in amino acids: CSARGLIGTEAFF. CDR3 DNA sequence: TGCAGTGCTAGAGGGTTAATAGGCACTGAAGCTTTCTTT.

This clonotype was found a few times. The chain carries TRBV4-1 and TRBJ2-1, with 13 bases lining up with TRBD2. From germline, CDR1 is MGHRA and CDR2 YSYEKL. The CDR3 runs to 17 residues. Trimming at V came to 6 bases and at J to 8 bases, leaving 13 bases not matched to a gene. This chain's CDR3 is CASRLSELAGGPYEQFF. CDR3 sequence (DNA): TGCGCCAGCAGACTCTCAGAACTAGCGGGAGGGCCCTATGAGCAGTTCTTC.

This clonotype was counted at least ten times. The J gene is TRBJ1-6, the V gene TRBV2, with D uncertain. Per the germline V gene, CDR1 is SNHLY and CDR2 is FYNNEI. Trimming left V 5 bases short and J 0 bases short, with 14 bases between. This CDR3 comprises 17 residues. CDR3 nucleotides: TGTGCCAGCAGTCGATTTCAGGAGAGCTCCTATAATTCACCCCTCCACTTT. This translates into CASSRFQESSYNSPLHF. The variable domain in full, with the rest retrieved from reference TRBV2 and TRBJ1-6, is EPEVTQTPSHQVTQMGQEVILRCVPISNHLYFYWYRQILGQKVEFLVSFYNNEISEKSEIFDDQFSVERPDGSNFTLKIRSTKLEDSAMYFCASSRFQESSYNSPLHFGNGTRLTVT.